This TCR beta chain was documented in a study of technical replicates of blood from a handful of donors. The V end was cut by 6 bases, the J end by 3 bases, with 18 bases between. The CDR3 consists of 16 residues. Germline V gene data show CDR1 as LNHDA and CDR2 as SQIVND (reference sequence). Produced via immunoSEQ multiplex PCR; TCRdb's table is partial and in-frame only. The table lists tens of thousands of clones, roughly 86% of them singletons, with 5.5% to 6.5% in the top ten. Source material: PBMCs. This rearrangement joins TRBV19 to TRBJ1-5; D is unclear. The receptor comes from a human donor in good health. Some clones in this sample may be carry-over from other donors' samples. CDR3 loop: CASSSRRESNNQPQHF. The CDR3 nucleotides read TGTGCCAGTAGCTCCCGTAGGGAGAGCAACAATCAGCCCCAGCATTTT.